The 8 T cell receptor beta chains below come from one sample, sequenced in a study of cytomegalovirus exposure and HLA in healthy donors. Researchers ran the PCR with 60 Vbeta and 13 Jbeta primers. The assay was immunoSEQ multiplex PCR, and TCRdb's table has in-frame clones only and misses some. The sample carries 80,000 to 100,000 clones, 80% to 85% recorded once. The sample was PBMCs. The receptors here all came from a man aged 40-49 years in good health and CMV-seronegative.

The J gene is TRBJ2-5, the V gene TRBV7-2, with 9 bases identical to TRBD1. This CDR3 contains 15 residues. Per germline, CDR1 SGHTA and CDR2 FQGNSA. The trim removed 2 bases at V and 4 bases at J, leaving 5 bases unmatched. CDR3 protein: CASSLTGGSGETQYF. In nucleotides, the CDR3 is TGTGCCAGCAGCTTAACAGGGGGCTCAGGAGAGACCCAGTACTTC.

The chain uses TRBV19 and TRBJ2-2; 10 nucleotides line up with TRBD1. CDR1 is LNHDA and CDR2 is SQIVND in the germline V gene (reference sequence). Unmatched junction bases numbered 7, after V lost 8 bases and J lost 4 bases. This CDR3 comprises 15 residues. The CDR3 spells CASLRTGGVTGELFF. As DNA, the CDR3 is TGTGCCAGTTTGAGGACAGGGGGGGTCACCGGGGAGCTGTTTTTT.

This chain joins TRBV19 and TRBJ2-7; 12 nucleotides align to TRBD2. Germline V gene sequence: CDR1 LNHDA, CDR2 SQIVND (reference sequence). The CDR3 contains 15 residues. V trimming: 5 bases; J trimming: 2 bases; junction bases outside the gene matches: 4. As DNA, the CDR3 is TGTGCCAGTAGTCAACTAGCGGGGGGACCCTACGAGCAGTACTTC. Translation: CASSQLAGGPYEQYF.

The chain joins TRBV11-3 to TRBJ1-5, with D unresolved. This CDR3 region has 15 residues. Trimming left V 6 bases short and J 7 bases short, with 19 bases between. CDR1 is SGHNT, CDR2 YENEEA, per germline. The CDR3 coding sequence is TGTGCCAGCAGAGAGGAGCCCGGTCTAAGACAGCCCCAGCATTTT. Translating gives CASREEPGLRQPQHF.

This clone has a handful of counts. The chain joins TRBV18 to TRBJ2-7; D may be TRBD1 (5 bases). Germline V gene data show CDR1 as KGHSH and CDR2 as LQKENI. V was shortened by 0 bases and J by 4 bases, with 13 bases between the two germline ends. This CDR3 region has 15 residues. DNA of the CDR3: TGTGCCAGCTCACCACCGGGTAGGGGTAATTACGAGCAGTACTTC. Translating it yields CASSPPGRGNYEQYF.

The chain is built from TRBV5-1 and TRBJ2-2, with 15 positions matching TRBD2. V was pared by 4 bases and J by 0 bases, with 1 base of the junction left unmatched. The CDR3 contains 17 residues. Germline V gives CDR1 SGHRS, CDR2 YFSETQ. The CDR3 protein is CASSRTSGGANTGELFF. In nucleotides, the CDR3 is TGCGCCAGCAGCCGGACTAGCGGGGGGGCGAACACCGGGGAGCTGTTTTTT.

CDR3 bases: TGTGCCATCAGGCGGGGGGGCACAGATACGCAGTATTTT. This gives the protein CAIRRGGTDTQYF. The chain combines TRBV10-3 with TRBJ2-3; 8 bases are shared with TRBD2. Germline V gene sequence: CDR1 ENHRY, CDR2 SYGVKD. Trimming at V came to 6 bases and at J to 1 base, leaving 0 bases not matched to a gene. The CDR3 contains 13 residues.

This chain uses TRBV2 with TRBJ2-1, with D hard to call. The CDR3 loop spans 13 amino acids. CDR1 and CDR2 (germline): SNHLY, FYNNEI. V shed 5 bases and J shed 5 bases, with 10 bases lying between them. The CDR3 region is CASSRGPNNEQFF. The CDR3 DNA follows: TGTGCCAGCAGTAGAGGCCCCAACAATGAGCAGTTCTTC.